The 15 T cell receptor beta chains below were found in one sample sequenced in a study of T cell repertoires in cytomegalovirus infection. TCRdb redid the calling of the reads with MiXCR, one entry per CDR3 protein. Of about 160,000 distinct CDR3 sequences detected, less than 25% appear once; the ten largest clones hold more than 25%. Their antigens remain unidentified. The source material was CD8+ T cells from cultured PBMCs, sampled from culture after CMV antigen stimulation. These receptors were collected from a human donor in good health (CMV status not recorded). Some clones in this sample may be carry-over from other donors' samples.

The chain uses TRBV6-2 or TRBV6-3 and TRBJ1-1; no reliable D call. This CDR3 contains 13 residues. Looked up from germline, CDR1 is MNHEY and CDR2 is SVGEGT. V was pared by 6 bases and J by 5 bases, with 13 bases between. The CDR3 DNA reads as TGTGCCAGCAGCACACTCAATGTGACTGAAGCTTTCTTT. It yields the protein CASSTLNVTEAFF.

This rearrangement joins TRBV12-3 or TRBV12-4 to TRBJ1-6; D is possibly TRBD1 (5 bases). The length of the CDR3 is 15 residues. V lost 5 bases to trimming and J lost 9 bases, with 17 bases between them. For the CDR3, the DNA is TGTGCCAGCAGTCCCGCGGAGGCGGACACTTCACCCCTCCACTTT. It yields the protein CASSPAEADTSPLHF.

V gene TRBV19 combines with J gene TRBJ1-1; no reliable D call. V was shortened by 3 bases and J by 3 bases, with 20 bases between the two germline ends. CDR1 is LNHDA and CDR2 is SQIVND in the germline V gene (reference sequence). This CDR3 comprises 17 residues. The DNA of the CDR3 is TGTGCCAGTAGTATTCCCCGGAAGTCCGTGTTCGACACTGAAGCTTTCTTT. As protein: CASSIPRKSVFDTEAFF.

This clonotype has a handful of counts. V is TRBV4-1 and J is TRBJ2-7; possible D gene TRBD1, 6 bases. CDR1 and CDR2 from the germline V gene are MGHRA and YSYEKL. V lost 4 bases and J 2 bases, leaving 21 bases between the germline ends. CDR3 length: 17 amino acids. The CDR3 coding sequence is TGCGCCAGCAGCCCCGGACAGTCCTTGGTTTGGGCCTACGAGCAGTACTTC. Translated, it gives CASSPGQSLVWAYEQYF.

The chain has TRBV7-9 and TRBJ1-1; no definite D call. The CDR3 extends over 16 amino acids. Trimming removed 6 bases at V and 4 bases at J, with 21 bases between. Germline CDR1 is SEHNR and CDR2 is FQNEAQ (reference sequence). Here the CDR3 reads CASSYAPDGGLTEAFF. CDR3 DNA sequence: TGTGCCAGCAGTTACGCCCCGGACGGAGGACTCACTGAAGCTTTCTTT.

A single count supports this clonotype. The chain carries TRBV28 and TRBJ2-5; D may be TRBD1 (6 bases). The CDR3 runs to 15 residues. Trimming took 7 bases from V and 5 from J, leaving 20 bases between them. In germline, CDR1 is MDHEN, CDR2 SYDVKM. The CDR3 region is CASTSRQGRPETQYF. CDR3 in DNA: TGTGCCAGCACTTCCCGTCAGGGGCGTCCGGAGACCCAGTACTTC.

The chain recombines TRBV6-2 or TRBV6-3 with TRBJ1-2; 8 bases map to TRBD1. CDR1 and CDR2 from the germline V gene are MNHEY and SVGEGT. V shed 5 bases and J 7 bases; nucleotides not matched to a gene: 9. The CDR3 is 14 residues long. CDR3 protein: CASSDPDREFGYTF. The CDR3 nucleotides are TGTGCCAGCAGTGACCCGGACAGGGAGTTTGGCTACACCTTC.

The J gene is TRBJ1-3, the V gene TRBV6-1; D call uncertain. CDR1 is MNHNS, CDR2 SASEGT, per germline. This CDR3 comprises 15 residues. The V and J ends lost 5 bases and 0 bases respectively, with 11 bases between them. In DNA, the CDR3 is TGTGCCAGCAGTAGCGGGGTTCTCTCTGGAAACACCATATATTTT. Its protein product is CASSSGVLSGNTIYF.

This chain uses TRBV7-2 with TRBJ2-3, with TRBD1 matching 8 bases. Germline V gives CDR1 SGHTA, CDR2 FQGNSA. The CDR3 is made up of 15 amino acids. V gave up 6 bases and J gave up 2 bases; unmatched junction bases: 7. CDR3: CTSSWTGSNTDTQYF. As DNA, the CDR3 is TGTACCAGCAGTTGGACAGGGTCCAACACAGATACGCAGTATTTT.

This clonotype came up a few times. The chain uses TRBV27 and TRBJ2-1; D might be TRBD2 (6 bases). V was shortened by 5 bases and J by 9 bases, with 8 bases between the two germline ends. The CDR3 loop spans 11 amino acids. Germline lookup yields CDR1 MNHEY and CDR2 SMNVEV (reference sequence). The CDR3 bases are TGTGCCAGCAGTCCGGGACTTGAGCAGTTCTTC. It codes for CASSPGLEQFF.

The genes are TRBV2 and TRBJ2-7; 8 positions match TRBD2. The CDR3 has 15 amino acids. The V segment lost 3 bases and the J segment 4 bases; nucleotides outside the gene matches: 8. Germline V gene data show CDR1 as SNHLY and CDR2 as FYNNEI. CDR3 protein: CASSEVTSGPYEQYF. The CDR3 DNA is TGTGCCAGCAGTGAGGTTACTAGCGGACCTTACGAGCAGTACTTC.

There are a few counts of this clonotype. This chain joins TRBV7-2 and TRBJ1-3; 7 positions match TRBD1. The CDR3 length is 16 residues. V lost 1 base and J lost 4; bases outside the gene matches: 7. Germline V gene lookup returns CDR1 SGHTA and CDR2 FQGNSA. The CDR3 spells CASSLEEGAQGNTIYF. Here the CDR3 DNA reads TGTGCCAGCAGCTTAGAAGAGGGGGCGCAGGGAAACACCATATATTTT. The full variable domain, with the rest looked up from reference TRBV7-2 and TRBJ1-3, is GAGVSQSPSNKVTEKGKDVELRCDPISGHTALYWYRQSLGQGLEFLIYFQGNSAPDKSGLPSDRFSAERTGGSVSTLTIQRTQQEDSAVYLCASSLEEGAQGNTIYFGEGSWLTVV.

In this sample, this clonotype turned up many times. The chain joins TRBV24-1 to TRBJ2-5; 8 nucleotides match TRBD1. V was clipped by 6 bases and J by 3 bases; unmatched bases: 14. Germline CDR1 and CDR2: KGHDR and SFDVKD. The CDR3 covers 17 residues. The CDR3 DNA reads as TGTGCCACCAGTCCCGGGCGGACAGGGAATCTGAAAGAGACCCAGTACTTC. Protein sequence: CATSPGRTGNLKETQYF.

V and J are TRBV6-6 and TRBJ2-7; tentatively, D is TRBD1 or TRBD2 (7 bases each). Germline V gives CDR1 MNHNY, CDR2 SVGAGI (reference sequence). V lost 5 bases and J 7 bases, leaving 21 bases between the germline ends. The CDR3 runs 15 residues. DNA of the CDR3: TGTGCCAGCAGTCCCCAGGGCAGGGGGGGTGGAGAGCAGTACTTC. Its protein is CASSPQGRGGGEQYF.

The chain recombines TRBV19 with TRBJ1-5; D call uncertain. The CDR3 is 13 amino acids. Germline lookup yields CDR1 LNHDA and CDR2 SQIVND (reference sequence). V was clipped by 8 bases and J by 0 bases, with 8 bases between them. The CDR3 loop is CASGEDSNQPQHF. The CDR3 region has the DNA TGTGCCAGTGGAGAAGATAGCAATCAGCCCCAGCATTTT.